This T cell receptor (beta chain) was recovered during a study of CD8+ T cells in alopecia areata. Reverse transcribed after extraction, RNA yielded cDNA as the sequencing template. Repertoires were generated with immunoSEQ multiplex PCR, while TCRdb's copy carries only in-frame clones and drops some. The repertoire holds about 110,000 clones, with 55% to 60% as singletons. Germline loops: CDR1 MDHEN, CDR2 SYDVKM. This CDR3 is 15 amino acids long. Trimming removed 1 base from V and 2 bases from J, with 10 bases in between. Study findings and constraints: Especially in alopecia totalis/universalis, lesional scalp showed greater clonality than normal scalp did.

This clone has just a few counts. What it binds is not known. The source of this sequence is a human donor with alopecia areata. The sample was NKG2D-low CD8+ T cells sorted from blood. The V gene is TRBV28, the J gene TRBJ2-3; D possibly corresponds to TRBD1 (5 bases). The CDR3 DNA sequence: TGTGCCAGCAGTTTATCGGACACATACACAGATACGCAGTATTTT. This codes for CASSLSDTYTDTQYF.